The entry below describes one T cell receptor beta chain. Original methodology: Reference gene primer amplification gave estimated nucleated cell counts. Libraries were prepared by immunoSEQ multiplex PCR; TCRdb keeps only in-frame clonotypes and omits some of them. V and J calls and clone size follow that table, whereas D and trimming were derived from the DNA. Among 85,000 to 100,000 clones, about 85% were seen once, and the ten largest hold more than 3%. V was pared by 1 base and J by 10 bases, with 13 bases of the junction left unmatched. The CDR3 totals 16 residues. Germline V gene lookup returns CDR1 MNHNS and CDR2 SASEGT. The source of the sample is a study of blood T cell repertoires in COVID-19. For the study at large: COVID-19 samples collected from the United States, Italy and Spain covered acute and convalescent phases. Nucleic acid was either cDNA or gDNA, and it came from T cells, B-cell-depleted T cells, or PBMCs.

The chain carries TRBV6-1 and TRBJ2-1; 7 bases fit TRBD2. Source material: peripheral blood. This TCR was recovered from a man aged 55 to 70 with acute or convalescent COVID-19. The chain's CDR3 is CASSEVGLAGVGEQFF. The CDR3 region has the DNA TGTGCCAGCAGTGAAGTGGGTTTAGCGGGTGTAGGGGAGCAGTTCTTC.